This T cell receptor beta chain was retrieved from a study of cytomegalovirus exposure and HLA in healthy donors. Libraries were prepared by immunoSEQ multiplex PCR; TCRdb keeps only in-frame clonotypes and omits some of them. Of roughly 65,000 clones in the sample, 80% to 95% were seen once. The CDR3 loop spans 15 amino acids. Per germline, CDR1 MNHNY and CDR2 SVGAGI (reference sequence). V was trimmed by 4 bases and J by 1 base, leaving 10 bases between them. The rearrangement links TRBV6-6 to TRBJ2-2; perhaps TRBD1 as D (6 bases). The clonotype was recovered from a man between 18 and 29 years old in good health and CMV-seropositive. Sequenced: PBMCs. The CDR3 spells CASSSAGENTGELFF. The CDR3 coding sequence is TGTGCCAGCAGTTCCGCAGGGGAGAACACCGGGGAGCTGTTTTTT.